This T cell receptor (beta chain) was captured by sequencing in a study of shared clonotypes between healthy human individuals. Naive-designated CD8 cells lacked CD45RO, were positively enriched for CCR7, and omitted terminally differentiated effector memory CD45RA+ cells. The CDR3 runs 15 residues. The germline gives CDR1 MNHNS, CDR2 SASEGT. Trimming shortened V by 3 bases and J by 4 bases, and 14 bases separated the two germline ends. Using 200 ng DNA, roughly 33,000 T cell genomes, the sorted-subset replicate PCRs were run. TCRdb keeps only in-frame clones here, not all; method: immunoSEQ multiplex PCR. The sample lists 1.5 million to 2.5 million clones, around 96% occurring once.

The clonotype was recovered from a man between 18 and 29 years old in good health. The sequencing input was naive CD8+ T cells sorted from blood. V is TRBV6-1 and J is TRBJ2-3, with D perhaps matching TRBD1 (5 bases). In DNA form, the CDR3 reads TGTGCCAGCAGTGATCGCAGGGTAGGATCAGATACGCAGTATTTT. This encodes CASSDRRVGSDTQYF.